This TCR beta chain was recovered during a study of T cell changes during pregnancy in multiple sclerosis. Assay: immunoSEQ multiplex PCR; the TCRdb copy retains only in-frame clones and omits some. The sample shows 70,000 to 95,000 clones, about 93% of them seen only once. The CDR3 runs to 13 residues. Germline V gives CDR1 SGHRS, CDR2 YFSETQ. After removal of 4 bases from V and 8 bases from J, the junction contained 5 bases not matched to a gene. The origin of this receptor is a female donor with multiple sclerosis, enrolled in a pregnancy study. This sample comprised peripheral blood, obtained in the first trimester of pregnancy. V gene TRBV5-1 combines with J gene TRBJ1-2, with 10 nucleotides matching TRBD1. CDR3 bases: TGCGCCAGCAGCATCGGGACAGGGGACGGCTACACCTTC. Translation: CASSIGTGDGYTF.